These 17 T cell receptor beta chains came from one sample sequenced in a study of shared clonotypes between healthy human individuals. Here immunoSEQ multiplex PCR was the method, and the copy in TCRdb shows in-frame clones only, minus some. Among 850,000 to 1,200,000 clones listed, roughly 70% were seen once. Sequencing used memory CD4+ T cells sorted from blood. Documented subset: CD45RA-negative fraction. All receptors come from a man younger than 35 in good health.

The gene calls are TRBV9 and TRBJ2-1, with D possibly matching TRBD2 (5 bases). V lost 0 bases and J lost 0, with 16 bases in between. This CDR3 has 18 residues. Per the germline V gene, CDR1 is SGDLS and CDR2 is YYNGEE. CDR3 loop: CASSVEDSRSFSYNEQFF. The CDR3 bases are TGTGCCAGCAGCGTAGAGGACTCGAGGTCTTTCTCCTACAATGAGCAGTTCTTC. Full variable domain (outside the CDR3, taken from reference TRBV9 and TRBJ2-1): DSGVTQTPKHLITATGQRVTLRCSPRSGDLSVYWYQQSLDQGLQFLIQYYNGEERAKGNILERFSAQQFPDLHSELNLSSLELGDSALYFCASSVEDSRSFSYNEQFFGPGTRLTVL.

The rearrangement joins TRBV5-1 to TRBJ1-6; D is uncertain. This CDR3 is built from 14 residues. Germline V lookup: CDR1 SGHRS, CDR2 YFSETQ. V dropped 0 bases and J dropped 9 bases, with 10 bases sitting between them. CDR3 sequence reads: CASSLDRAGSPLHF. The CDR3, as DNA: TGCGCCAGCAGCTTGGACAGAGCGGGTTCACCCCTCCACTTT. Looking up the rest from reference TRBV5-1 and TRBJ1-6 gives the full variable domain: KAGVTQTPRYLIKTRGQQVTLSCSPISGHRSVSWYQQTPGQGLQFLFEYFSETQRNKGNFPGRFSGRQFSNSRSEMNVSTLELGDSALYLCASSLDRAGSPLHFGNGTRLTVT.

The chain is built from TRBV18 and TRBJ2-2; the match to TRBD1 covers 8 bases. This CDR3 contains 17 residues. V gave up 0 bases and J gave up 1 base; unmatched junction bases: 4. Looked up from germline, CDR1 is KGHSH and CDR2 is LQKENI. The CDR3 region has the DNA TGTGCCAGCTCACCACCGATTGGACAGGGGAACACCGGGGAGCTGTTTTTT. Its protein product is CASSPPIGQGNTGELFF. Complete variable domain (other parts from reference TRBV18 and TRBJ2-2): NAGVMQNPRHLVRRRGQEARLRCSPMKGHSHVYWYRQLPEEGLKFMVYLQKENIIDESGMPKERFSAEFPKEGPSILRIQQVVRGDSAAYFCASSPPIGQGNTGELFFGEGSRLTVL.

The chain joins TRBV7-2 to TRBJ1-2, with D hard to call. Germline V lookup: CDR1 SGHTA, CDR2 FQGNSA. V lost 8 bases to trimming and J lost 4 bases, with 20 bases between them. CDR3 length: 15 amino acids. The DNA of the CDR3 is TGTGCCAGCTCGTTGGAACGGGCAAAAATCTATGGCTACACCTTC. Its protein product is CASSLERAKIYGYTF.

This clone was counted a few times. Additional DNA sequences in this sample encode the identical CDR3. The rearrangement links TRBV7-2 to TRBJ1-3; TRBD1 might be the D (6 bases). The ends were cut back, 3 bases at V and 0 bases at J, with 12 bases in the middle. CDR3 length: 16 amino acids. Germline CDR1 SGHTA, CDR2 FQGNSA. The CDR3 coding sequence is TGTGCCAGCAGCTTTCAGGGGCCATCCTCTGGAAACACCATATATTTT. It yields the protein CASSFQGPSSGNTIYF.

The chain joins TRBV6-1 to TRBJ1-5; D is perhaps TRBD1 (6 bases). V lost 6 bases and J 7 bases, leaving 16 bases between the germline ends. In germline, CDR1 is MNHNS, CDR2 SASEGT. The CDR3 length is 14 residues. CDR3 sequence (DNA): TGTGCCAGCAGCCAACGGACAGTTCCACAGCCCCAGCATTTT. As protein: CASSQRTVPQPQHF.

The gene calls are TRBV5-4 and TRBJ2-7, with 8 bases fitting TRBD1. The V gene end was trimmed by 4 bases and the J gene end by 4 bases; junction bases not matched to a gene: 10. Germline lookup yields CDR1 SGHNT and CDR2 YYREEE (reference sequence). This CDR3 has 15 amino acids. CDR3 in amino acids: CASSTSGTGTYEQYF. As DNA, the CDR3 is TGTGCCAGCAGCACCTCCGGGACAGGAACGTACGAGCAGTACTTC.

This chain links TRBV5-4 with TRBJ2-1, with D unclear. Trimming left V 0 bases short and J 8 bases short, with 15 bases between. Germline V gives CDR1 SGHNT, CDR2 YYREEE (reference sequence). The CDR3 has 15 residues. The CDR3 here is CASSLGGIHTDEQFF. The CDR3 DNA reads TGTGCCAGCAGCTTGGGGGGAATACATACCGATGAGCAGTTCTTC.

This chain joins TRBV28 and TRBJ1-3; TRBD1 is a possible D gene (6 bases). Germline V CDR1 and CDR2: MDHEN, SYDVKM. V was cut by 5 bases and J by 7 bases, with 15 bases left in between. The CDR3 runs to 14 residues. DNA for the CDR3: TGTGCCAGCAGTATACAGGGCCCCCGGAACACCATATATTTT. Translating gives CASSIQGPRNTIYF.

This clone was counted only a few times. CDR3 residues: CASSLLPGELFF. CDR3 coding DNA: TGTGCCAGCAGCCTACTCCCCGGGGAGCTGTTTTTT. V is TRBV5-6 and J is TRBJ2-2; no clear D. The CDR3 runs 12 residues. V lost 4 bases and J 6 bases, leaving 7 bases between the germline ends. Germline CDR1 reads SGHDT; CDR2 reads YYEEEE. The complete variable domain, with remaining parts taken from reference TRBV5-6 and TRBJ2-2, reads DAGVTQSPTHLIKTRGQQVTLRCSPKSGHDTVSWYQQALGQGPQFIFQYYEEEERQRGNFPDRFSGHQFPNYSSELNVNALLLGDSALYLCASSLLPGELFFGEGSRLTVL.

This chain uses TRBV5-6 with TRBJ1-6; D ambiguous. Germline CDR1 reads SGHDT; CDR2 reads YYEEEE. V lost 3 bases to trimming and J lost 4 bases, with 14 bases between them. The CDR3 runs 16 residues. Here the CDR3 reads CASSSPDRAYNSPLHF. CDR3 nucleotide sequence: TGTGCCAGCAGCTCCCCGGATAGAGCATATAATTCACCCCTCCACTTT.

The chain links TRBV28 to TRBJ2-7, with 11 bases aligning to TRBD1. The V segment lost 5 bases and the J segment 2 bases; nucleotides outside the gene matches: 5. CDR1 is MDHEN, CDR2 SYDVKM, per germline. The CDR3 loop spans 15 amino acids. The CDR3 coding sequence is TGTGCCAGCAGTCAACCGGGACAGGGGGCCTACGAGCAGTACTTC. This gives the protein CASSQPGQGAYEQYF.

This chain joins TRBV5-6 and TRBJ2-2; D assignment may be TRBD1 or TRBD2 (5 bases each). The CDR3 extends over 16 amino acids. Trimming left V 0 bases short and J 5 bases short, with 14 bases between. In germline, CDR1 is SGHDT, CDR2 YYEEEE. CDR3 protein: CASSLVARGGTGELFF. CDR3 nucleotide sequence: TGTGCCAGCAGCTTGGTGGCGAGGGGTGGGACCGGGGAGCTGTTTTTT.

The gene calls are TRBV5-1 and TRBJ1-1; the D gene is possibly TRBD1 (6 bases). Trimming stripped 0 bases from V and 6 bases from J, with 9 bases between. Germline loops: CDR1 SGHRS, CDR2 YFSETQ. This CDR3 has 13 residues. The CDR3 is CASSLDRAPEAFF. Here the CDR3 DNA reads TGCGCCAGCAGCTTGGACAGGGCACCTGAAGCTTTCTTT.

CDR3 amino acids: CASQRRGPGDTQYF. CDR3 sequence (DNA): TGCGCCAGCCAAAGGAGGGGGCCGGGGGATACGCAGTATTTT. The chain links TRBV10-2 to TRBJ2-3, with D maybe TRBD1 (7 bases). CDR1 is WSHSY, CDR2 SAAADI, per germline. CDR3 length: 14 amino acids. V lost 8 bases and J lost 6, with 18 bases in between.

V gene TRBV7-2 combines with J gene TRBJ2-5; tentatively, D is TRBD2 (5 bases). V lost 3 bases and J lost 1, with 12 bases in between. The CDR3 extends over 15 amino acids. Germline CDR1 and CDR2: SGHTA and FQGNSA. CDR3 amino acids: CASSFTGSSQETQYF. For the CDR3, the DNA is TGTGCCAGCAGCTTTACGGGGTCTTCCCAAGAGACCCAGTACTTC.

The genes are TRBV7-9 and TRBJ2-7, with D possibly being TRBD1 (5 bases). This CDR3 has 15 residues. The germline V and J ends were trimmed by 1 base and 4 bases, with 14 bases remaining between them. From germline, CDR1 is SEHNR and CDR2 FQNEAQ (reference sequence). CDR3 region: CASSLGAGFYYEQYF. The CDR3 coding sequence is TGTGCCAGCAGCTTAGGGGCAGGGTTTTATTACGAGCAGTACTTC.